The rows below give T cell receptor beta chains drawn from one sample of a study of vaccination effects on CD4 cells after COVID-19. Assay: immunoSEQ multiplex PCR; the TCRdb copy retains only in-frame clones and omits some. The top ten clones hold under 25% of a sample with 50,000 to 70,000 clones, 65% to 75% of them seen once. For these TCRs, the target antigens are not known. The specimen was CD4+ T cells from PBMCs cultured without peptide, collected before COVID-19 vaccination. The receptors were sampled from a human donor who had a prior SARS-CoV-2 infection. Both conserved end residues are part of each CDR3. D genes are given only for firm matches. Some rows have no size entry. The others give once, few or many, or a class for an expanded clone.

abundance,j_gene,v_gene,d_gene,CDR3aa,CDR3nt
-,TRBJ2-3,TRBV19,TRBD2,CASSRQSGITDTQYF,TGTGCCAGTAGTAGACAAAGCGGGATCACAGATACGCAGTATTTT
-,TRBJ2-5,TRBV18,-,CASSPPGLPGVSETQYF,TGTGCCAGCTCACCACCAGGTCTGCCAGGGGTTTCTGAGACCCAGTACTTC
-,TRBJ2-1,TRBV5-5,TRBD2,CASSSREASHNEQFF,TGTGCCAGCAGCTCGCGGGAGGCATCCCACAATGAGCAGTTCTTC
-,TRBJ2-1,TRBV2,-,CASSLQGSSYNEQFF,TGTGCCAGCAGTCTGCAGGGAAGCTCCTACAATGAGCAGTTCTTC
few,TRBJ1-1,TRBV30,-,CAWIASGTEAFF,TGTGCCTGGATCGCCTCGGGGACTGAAGCTTTCTTT
-,TRBJ1-6,TRBV6-2/TRBV6-3,-,CASSYFPGTINSPLHF,TGTGCCAGCAGTTATTTTCCAGGAACCATCAATTCACCCCTCCACTTT
-,TRBJ1-4,TRBV5-1,-,CASSLDWGTTNEKLFF,TGCGCCAGCAGCTTGGATTGGGGGACGACTAATGAAAAACTGTTTTTT
once,TRBJ1-1,TRBV3-1/TRBV3-2,TRBD1,CASSRTGKNTEAFF,TGTGCCAGCAGCCGGACAGGAAAGAACACTGAAGCTTTCTTT
few,TRBJ1-1,TRBV20-1,-,CSASGDMNTEAFF,TGCAGTGCTAGTGGAGACATGAACACTGAAGCTTTCTTT
-,TRBJ2-3,TRBV5-4,-,CASSSPSSSTDTQYF,TGTGCCAGCAGCTCCCCAAGTTCTAGCACAGATACGCAGTATTTT
-,TRBJ2-7,TRBV7-2,-,CASSLTGLAYEQYF,TGTGCCAGCAGCTTAACGGGCTTGGCCTACGAGCAGTACTTC
-,TRBJ1-2,TRBV18,TRBD1,CASSSRQGGLEGYTF,TGTGCCAGCTCATCTCGACAGGGAGGCTTAGAGGGCTACACCTTC
few,TRBJ2-1,TRBV5-1,TRBD2,CASSFRLAGSDEQFF,TGCGCCAGCAGCTTCCGACTAGCGGGCTCGGATGAGCAGTTCTTC
-,TRBJ2-4,TRBV2,-,CASSERQIGNIQYF,TGTGCCAGCAGTGAACGACAGATCGGAAACATTCAGTACTTC
-,TRBJ1-5,TRBV29-1,-,CSVVEVLGGPQHF,TGCAGCGTTGTAGAGGTCTTGGGGGGGCCCCAGCATTTT
-,TRBJ1-2,TRBV2,TRBD1,CASNPGTGGGGGYGYTF,TGTGCCAGCAACCCGGGGACAGGGGGCGGAGGCGGCTATGGCTACACCTTC
-,TRBJ2-1,TRBV24-1,-,CATSNSRDPGGHNEQFF,TGTGCCACCTCGAACAGCCGGGACCCTGGGGGGCACAATGAGCAGTTCTTC
-,TRBJ1-2,TRBV5-4,TRBD1,CASTEPGQVYGYTF,TGTGCCAGCACCGAACCGGGACAGGTATATGGCTACACCTTC
-,TRBJ2-2,TRBV15,TRBD2,CATSPWFGEGGELFF,TGTGCCACCAGCCCCTGGTTCGGGGAGGGCGGGGAGCTGTTTTTT
-,TRBJ1-1,TRBV2,-,CASSPPNTEAFF,TGTGCCAGCAGCCCACCAAACACTGAAGCTTTCTTT
-,TRBJ2-5,TRBV10-3,TRBD1,CAIRRQGTEETQYF,TGTGCCATCAGACGACAGGGGACTGAGGAGACCCAGTACTTC
-,TRBJ2-2,TRBV7-2,TRBD2,CASRLAGFGELFF,TGTGCCAGCAGACTAGCGGGGTTCGGGGAGCTGTTTTTT
few,TRBJ2-1,TRBV28,TRBD2,CASSFLTSGTRDNEQFF,TGTGCCAGCAGTTTCCTCACTAGCGGGACCAGAGACAATGAGCAGTTCTTC
-,TRBJ1-4,TRBV2,TRBD1,CASSQDRGFNEKLFF,TGTGCCAGCAGTCAGGACAGGGGGTTCAATGAAAAACTGTTTTTT
few,TRBJ1-2,TRBV6-2/TRBV6-3,TRBD1,CASSLQGRIFYGYTF,TGTGCCAGCAGTTTACAGGGGAGGATCTTCTATGGCTACACCTTC
-,TRBJ1-1,TRBV18,-,CASSPLSQRGEAFF,TGTGCCAGCTCACCATTATCACAGCGGGGTGAAGCTTTCTTT
-,TRBJ1-5,TRBV19,TRBD1,CASSIPGQGGNQPQHF,TGTGCCAGTAGTATACCGGGACAGGGAGGCAATCAGCCCCAGCATTTT
-,TRBJ2-2,TRBV29-1,TRBD2,CSVVRSGRTGELFF,TGCAGCGTTGTAAGGAGCGGGAGAACCGGGGAGCTGTTTTTT
-,TRBJ2-1,TRBV28,TRBD2,CASSLLGLAEINEQFF,TGTGCCAGCAGTTTACTTGGCCTAGCGGAGATTAATGAGCAGTTCTTC
few,TRBJ2-1,TRBV10-3,-,CAISRGFSGGEYNEQFF,TGTGCCATCAGTCGGGGATTTAGCGGAGGAGAATACAATGAGCAGTTCTTC
-,TRBJ2-7,TRBV11-2,-,CASSLDLGIHEQYF,TGTGCCAGCAGCTTAGACCTTGGCATCCACGAGCAGTACTTC
once,TRBJ2-3,TRBV5-4,TRBD2,CASSLLAGGPADTQYF,TGTGCCAGCAGCTTACTAGCGGGAGGCCCCGCAGATACGCAGTATTTT
many,TRBJ2-5,TRBV4-2,TRBD2,CASSHPVGTSGTETQYF,TGTGCCAGCAGCCACCCGGTCGGGACTAGCGGGACGGAGACCCAGTACTTC
few,TRBJ1-1,TRBV5-6,TRBD1,CASSRDRVSEAFF,TGTGCCAGCAGCCGAGACAGGGTCTCTGAAGCTTTCTTT
-,TRBJ2-5,TRBV6-6,TRBD2,CASSYPEAGVETQYF,TGTGCCAGCAGTTACCCCGAGGCGGGGGTTGAGACCCAGTACTTC
-,TRBJ2-3,TRBV11-3,-,CASSLGSRDTQYF,TGTGCCAGCAGCTTAGGCTCCAGGGATACGCAGTATTTT
-,TRBJ2-7,TRBV5-6,-,CASSLLGGRAYEQYF,TGTGCCAGCAGCTTGCTGGGAGGTCGGGCGTACGAGCAGTACTTC
once,TRBJ2-7,TRBV28,-,CASSHGSSYEQYF,TGTGCCAGCAGTCACGGTAGCTCCTACGAGCAGTACTTC
-,TRBJ2-1,TRBV19,-,CASSKGRGTSQDEQFF,TGTGCCAGTAGTAAGGGCCGAGGGACATCTCAAGATGAGCAGTTCTTC
-,TRBJ2-3,TRBV24-1,-,CATSDLPAGDTQYF,TGTGCCACCAGTGACCTCCCGGCGGGGGATACGCAGTATTTT
once,TRBJ2-3,TRBV9,-,CASSVAGGQLTDTQYF,TGTGCCAGCAGCGTAGCTGGCGGACAGCTTACAGATACGCAGTATTTT
-,TRBJ2-1,TRBV30,-,CAWSMDRGNEQFF,TGTGCCTGGAGCATGGACAGAGGAAATGAGCAGTTCTTC
few,TRBJ2-3,TRBV7-2,-,CASSLVATDTDTQYF,TGTGCCAGCAGCTTAGTCGCGACAGACACAGATACGCAGTATTTT
-,TRBJ2-2,TRBV3-1/TRBV3-2,TRBD2,CASSHLAGPTGELFF,TGTGCCAGCAGCCACCTAGCGGGGCCCACCGGGGAGCTGTTTTTT
few,TRBJ2-7,TRBV27,TRBD2,CASSLLSTSGGYYEQYF,TGTGCCAGCAGTCTTCTGAGTACTAGCGGGGGCTACTACGAGCAGTACTTC
few,TRBJ2-1,TRBV7-9,TRBD1,CASSTGTGGYNEQFF,TGTGCCAGCAGCACCGGGACAGGGGGATACAATGAGCAGTTCTTC
-,TRBJ2-7,TRBV5-8,-,CASSLGYRGGGDEQYF,TGTGCCAGCAGCTTGGGATACAGGGGAGGAGGAGACGAGCAGTACTTC
once,TRBJ2-3,TRBV7-7,-,CASSPHFGRASTDTQYF,TGTGCTAGCAGCCCCCATTTCGGGCGAGCTAGCACAGATACGCAGTATTTT
-,TRBJ1-2,TRBV2,-,CASSDEGNYGYTF,TGTGCCAGCAGTGATGAGGGAAACTATGGCTACACCTTC
many,TRBJ2-6,TRBV7-2,-,CASSLRVLSGANVLTF,TGTGCCAGCAGCTTGAGGGTTCTCTCTGGGGCCAACGTCCTGACTTTC
-,TRBJ2-7,TRBV4-1,-,CASSQDAGTLSYEQYF,TGCGCCAGCAGCCAAGATGCGGGGACACTCTCCTACGAGCAGTACTTC
-,TRBJ2-7,TRBV2,TRBD2,CASSHGLAGIYEQYF,TGTGCCAGCAGTCATGGACTAGCGGGGATCTACGAGCAGTACTTC
-,TRBJ2-7,TRBV28,-,CATSLTYEQYF,TGTGCCACTTCCCTCACCTACGAGCAGTACTTC
-,TRBJ1-6,TRBV9,-,CASSLTPSYNSPLHF,TGTGCCAGCAGCCTCACCCCCTCCTATAATTCACCCCTCCACTTT
-,TRBJ1-5,TRBV2,-,CASRGSGKEPQHF,TGTGCCAGCAGGGGGTCCGGTAAGGAGCCCCAGCATTTT